The present entry profiles one T cell receptor beta chain with its context. Its antigen is still unknown. It is likely a read error, because the conserved phenylalanine at the end of the CDR3 is missing. No cell sorting was done before RNA was extracted from the tissue. This non-tumor lung sample came from over 3 cm beyond the tumor edge. The sample originates from a study of tumor and adjacent non-tumor tissue in lung cancer. Findings and caveats of the study: Tumor repertoires had a smaller top 100 clone share than normal lung.

V lost 4 bases and J lost 4, with 8 bases in between. The CDR3 loop spans 11 amino acids. Per germline, CDR1 SQVTM and CDR2 ANQGSEA. The library came from three nested PCR rounds adapted from ARM-PCR protocols. TCRdb independently ran MiXCR on the multiplex PCR reads; one entry per CDR3 protein. The table records more than 55,000 distinct CDR3 sequences, around 64% of them present only once. Sequenced material: distant non-tumor lung tissue. The chain carries TRBV29-1 and TRBJ2-7; D is possibly TRBD1 (5 bases). The source of this sequence is an older man with non-small cell lung cancer. The CDR3 spells CSVGQSYEQYS. As DNA, the CDR3 is TGCAGCGTTGGACAGAGTTACGAGCAGTACTCC.